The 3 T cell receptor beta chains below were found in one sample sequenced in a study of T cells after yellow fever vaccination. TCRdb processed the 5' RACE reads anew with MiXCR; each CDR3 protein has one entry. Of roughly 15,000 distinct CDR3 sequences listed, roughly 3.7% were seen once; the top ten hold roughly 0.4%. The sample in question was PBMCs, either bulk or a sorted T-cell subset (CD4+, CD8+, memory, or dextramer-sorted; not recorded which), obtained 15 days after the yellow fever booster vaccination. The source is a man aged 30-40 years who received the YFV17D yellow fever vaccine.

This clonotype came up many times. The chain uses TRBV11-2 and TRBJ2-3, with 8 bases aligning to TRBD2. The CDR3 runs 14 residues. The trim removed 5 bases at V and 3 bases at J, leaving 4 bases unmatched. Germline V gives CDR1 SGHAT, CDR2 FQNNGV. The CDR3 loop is CASSAGLATDTQYF. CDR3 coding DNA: TGTGCCAGCAGCGCAGGACTAGCAACAGATACGCAGTATTTT.

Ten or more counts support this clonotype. CDR3 region: CASSQGTYNEQFF. The CDR3 nucleotides read TGTGCCAGCAGCCAAGGTACCTACAATGAGCAGTTCTTC. This rearrangement joins TRBV14 to TRBJ2-1; D remains unclear. The V gene lost 1 base and the J gene lost 2 bases, with 3 bases spanning the gap. Germline assignment: CDR1 SGHDN and CDR2 FVKESK. The CDR3 totals 13 residues.

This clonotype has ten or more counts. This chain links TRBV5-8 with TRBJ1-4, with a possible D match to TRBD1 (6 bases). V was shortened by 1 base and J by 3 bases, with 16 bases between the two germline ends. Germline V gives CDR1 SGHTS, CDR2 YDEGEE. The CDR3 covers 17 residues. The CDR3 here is CASSLKHNRAANEKLFF. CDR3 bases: TGTGCCAGCAGCTTGAAACACAACAGGGCGGCTAATGAAAAACTGTTTTTT.